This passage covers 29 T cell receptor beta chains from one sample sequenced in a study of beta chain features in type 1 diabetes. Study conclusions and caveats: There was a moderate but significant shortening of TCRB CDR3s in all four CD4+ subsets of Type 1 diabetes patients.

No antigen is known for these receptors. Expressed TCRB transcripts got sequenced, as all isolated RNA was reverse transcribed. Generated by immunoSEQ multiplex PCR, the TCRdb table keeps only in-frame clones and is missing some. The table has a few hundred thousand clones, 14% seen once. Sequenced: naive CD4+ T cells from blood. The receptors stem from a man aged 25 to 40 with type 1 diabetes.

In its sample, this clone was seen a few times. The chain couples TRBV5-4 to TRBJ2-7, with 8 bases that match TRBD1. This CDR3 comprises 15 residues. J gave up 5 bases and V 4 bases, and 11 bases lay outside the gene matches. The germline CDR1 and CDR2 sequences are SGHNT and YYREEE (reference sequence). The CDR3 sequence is CASSLRDRTLDEQYF. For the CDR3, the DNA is TGTGCCAGCAGCCTCCGGGACAGGACCCTTGACGAGCAGTACTTC.

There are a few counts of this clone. The CDR3 sequence is CASSFRTSNTGELFF. Here the CDR3 DNA reads TGTGCCAGCAGCTTTCGGACATCGAACACCGGGGAGCTGTTTTTT. The chain links TRBV7-2 to TRBJ2-2; tentatively, D is TRBD1 (5 bases). V was pared by 3 bases and J by 0 bases, with 8 bases between. The CDR3 has 15 residues. The germline CDR1 and CDR2 sequences are SGHTA and FQGNSA.

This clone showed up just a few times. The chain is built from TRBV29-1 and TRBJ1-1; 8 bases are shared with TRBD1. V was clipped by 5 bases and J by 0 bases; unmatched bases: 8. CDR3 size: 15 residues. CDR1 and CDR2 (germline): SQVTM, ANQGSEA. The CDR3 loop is CSVSLRGRMNTEAFF. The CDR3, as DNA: TGCAGCGTTTCCCTCAGGGGGCGCATGAACACTGAAGCTTTCTTT. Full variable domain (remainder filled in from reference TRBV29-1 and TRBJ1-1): SAVISQKPSRDICQRGTSLTIQCQVDSQVTMMFWYRQQPGQSLTLIATANQGSEATYESGFVIDKFPISRPNLTFSTLTVSNMSPEDSSIYLCSVSLRGRMNTEAFFGQGTRLTVV.

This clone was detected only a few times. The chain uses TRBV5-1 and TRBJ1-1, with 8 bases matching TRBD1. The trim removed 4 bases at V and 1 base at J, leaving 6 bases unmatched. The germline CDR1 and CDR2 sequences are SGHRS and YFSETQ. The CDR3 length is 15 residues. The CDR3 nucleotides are TGCGCCAGCAGCAAGGACAGGGCTTCGAACACTGAAGCTTTCTTT. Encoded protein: CASSKDRASNTEAFF.

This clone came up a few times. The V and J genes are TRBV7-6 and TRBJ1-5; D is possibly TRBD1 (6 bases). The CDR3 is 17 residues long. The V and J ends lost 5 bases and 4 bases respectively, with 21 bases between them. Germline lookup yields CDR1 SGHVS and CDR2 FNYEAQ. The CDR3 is CASSPFSCPGENQPQHF. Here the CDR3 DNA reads TGTGCCAGCAGCCCGTTTAGCTGTCCAGGGGAGAATCAGCCCCAGCATTTT. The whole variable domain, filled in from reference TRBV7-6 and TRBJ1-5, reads GAGVSQSPRYKVTKRGQDVALRCDPISGHVSLYWYRQALGQGPEFLTYFNYEAQQDKSGLPNDRFSAERPEGSISTLTIQRTEQRDSAMYRCASSPFSCPGENQPQHFGDGTRLSIL.

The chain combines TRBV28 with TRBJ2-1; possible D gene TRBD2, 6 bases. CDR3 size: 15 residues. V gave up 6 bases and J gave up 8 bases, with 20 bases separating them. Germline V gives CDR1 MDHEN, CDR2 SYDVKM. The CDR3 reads CASSPRGGRGYEQFF. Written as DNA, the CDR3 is TGTGCCAGCAGCCCTCGGGGCGGGCGGGGCTATGAGCAGTTCTTC.

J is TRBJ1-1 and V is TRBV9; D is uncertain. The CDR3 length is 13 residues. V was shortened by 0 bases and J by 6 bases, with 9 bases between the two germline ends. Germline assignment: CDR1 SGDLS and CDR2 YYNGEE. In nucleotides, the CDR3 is TGTGCCAGCAGCGTAGGGTCAAGCTCTGAAGCTTTCTTT. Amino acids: CASSVGSSSEAFF.

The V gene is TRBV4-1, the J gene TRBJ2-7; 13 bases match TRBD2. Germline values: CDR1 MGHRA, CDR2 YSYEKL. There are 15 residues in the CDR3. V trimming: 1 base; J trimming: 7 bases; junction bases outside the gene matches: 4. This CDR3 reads CASSQVGLAGEEQYF. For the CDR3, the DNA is TGCGCCAGCAGCCAAGTTGGACTAGCGGGAGAAGAGCAGTACTTC.

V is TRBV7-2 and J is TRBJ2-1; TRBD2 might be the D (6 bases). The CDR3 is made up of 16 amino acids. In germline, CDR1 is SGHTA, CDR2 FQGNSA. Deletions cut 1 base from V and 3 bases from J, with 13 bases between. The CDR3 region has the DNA TGTGCCAGCAGCTTAGTGTCCGCGGGAAGCTACAATGAGCAGTTCTTC. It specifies CASSLVSAGSYNEQFF.

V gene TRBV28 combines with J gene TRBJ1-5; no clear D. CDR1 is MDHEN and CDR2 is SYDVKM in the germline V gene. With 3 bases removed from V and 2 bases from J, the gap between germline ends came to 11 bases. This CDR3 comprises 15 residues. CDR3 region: CASSFRGRGNQPQHF. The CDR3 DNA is TGTGCCAGCAGTTTCCGCGGGAGGGGCAATCAGCCCCAGCATTTT.

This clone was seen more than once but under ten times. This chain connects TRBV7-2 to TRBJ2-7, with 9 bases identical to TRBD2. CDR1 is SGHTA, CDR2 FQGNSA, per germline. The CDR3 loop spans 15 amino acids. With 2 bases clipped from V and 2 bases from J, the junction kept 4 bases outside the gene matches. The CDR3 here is CASSLRGGRAYEQYF. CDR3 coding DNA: TGTGCCAGCAGCTTAAGGGGCGGGAGGGCCTACGAGCAGTACTTC.

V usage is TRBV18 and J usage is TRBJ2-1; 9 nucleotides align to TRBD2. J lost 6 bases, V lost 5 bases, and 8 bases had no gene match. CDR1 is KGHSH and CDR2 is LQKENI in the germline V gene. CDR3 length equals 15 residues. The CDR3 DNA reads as TGTGCCAGCTCAGCCTTAGCGGGAGCTGGCAATGAGCAGTTCTTC. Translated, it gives CASSALAGAGNEQFF.

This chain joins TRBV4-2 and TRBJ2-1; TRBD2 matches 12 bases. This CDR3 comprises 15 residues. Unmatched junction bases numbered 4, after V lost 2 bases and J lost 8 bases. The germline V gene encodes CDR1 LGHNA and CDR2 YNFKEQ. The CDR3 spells CASSQRLAGVHEQFF. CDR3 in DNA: TGTGCCAGCAGCCAAAGACTAGCGGGAGTCCATGAGCAGTTCTTC.

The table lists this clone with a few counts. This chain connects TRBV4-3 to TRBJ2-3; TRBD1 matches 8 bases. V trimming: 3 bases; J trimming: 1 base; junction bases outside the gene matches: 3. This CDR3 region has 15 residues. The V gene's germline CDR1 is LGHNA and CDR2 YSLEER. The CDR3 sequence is CASSQPGQGTDTQYF. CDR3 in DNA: TGCGCCAGCAGCCAGCCGGGACAGGGCACAGATACGCAGTATTTT.

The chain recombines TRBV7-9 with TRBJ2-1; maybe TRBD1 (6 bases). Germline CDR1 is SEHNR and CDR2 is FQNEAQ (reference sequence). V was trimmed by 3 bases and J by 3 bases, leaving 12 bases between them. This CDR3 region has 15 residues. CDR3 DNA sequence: TGTGCCAGCAGCTTTGGACAGACGATCTACAATGAGCAGTTCTTC. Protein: CASSFGQTIYNEQFF.

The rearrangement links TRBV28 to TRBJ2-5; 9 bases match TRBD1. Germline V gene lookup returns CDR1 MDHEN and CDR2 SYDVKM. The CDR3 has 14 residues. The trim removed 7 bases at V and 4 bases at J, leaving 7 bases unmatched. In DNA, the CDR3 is TGTGCCAGCATTCCGGGACAGGGAGGAGAGACCCAGTACTTC. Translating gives CASIPGQGGETQYF. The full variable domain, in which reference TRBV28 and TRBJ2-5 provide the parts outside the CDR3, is DVKVTQSSRYLVKRTGEKVFLECVQDMDHENMFWYRQDPGLGLRLIYFSYDVKMKEKGDIPEGYSVSREKKERFSLILESASTNQTSMYLCASIPGQGGETQYFGPGTRLLVL.

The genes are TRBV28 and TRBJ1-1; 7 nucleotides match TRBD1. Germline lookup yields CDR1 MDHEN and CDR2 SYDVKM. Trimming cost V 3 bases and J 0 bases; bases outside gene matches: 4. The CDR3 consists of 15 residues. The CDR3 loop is CASSLRGTVNTEAFF. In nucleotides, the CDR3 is TGTGCCAGCAGTTTGAGGGGGACAGTGAACACTGAAGCTTTCTTT.

The CDR3 DNA is TGTGCCAGCAGTGCTTACGGGACTAGTCTCACAGATACGCAGTATTTT. This gives the protein CASSAYGTSLTDTQYF. This chain links TRBV2 with TRBJ2-3, with TRBD2 identical over 8 bases. Germline lookup yields CDR1 SNHLY and CDR2 FYNNEI. The CDR3 has 16 residues. Trimming removed 4 bases from V and 2 bases from J; junction bases left unmatched: 8.

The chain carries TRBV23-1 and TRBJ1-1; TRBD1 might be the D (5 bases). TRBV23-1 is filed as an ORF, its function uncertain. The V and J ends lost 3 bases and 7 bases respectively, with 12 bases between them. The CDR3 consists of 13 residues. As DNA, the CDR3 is TGCGCCAGCAGTCAGGGGCGATTCAATGAAGCTTTCTTT. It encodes CASSQGRFNEAFF.

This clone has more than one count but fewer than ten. In DNA form, the CDR3 reads TGTGCCAGCAGCTCGGGGACTAGCGGGAGGAGGAGGGAGACCCAGTACTTC. This codes for CASSSGTSGRRRETQYF. The chain carries TRBV9 and TRBJ2-5; 15 positions agree with TRBD2. This CDR3 is 17 amino acids long. Losses at the gene ends were 4 bases for V and 5 bases for J; bases not matched to a gene: 9. Per germline, CDR1 SGDLS and CDR2 YYNGEE.

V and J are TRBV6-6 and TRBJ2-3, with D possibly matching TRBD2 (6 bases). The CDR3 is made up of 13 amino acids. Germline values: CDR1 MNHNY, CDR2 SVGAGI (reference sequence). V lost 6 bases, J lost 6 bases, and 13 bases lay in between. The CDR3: CASSQGLVDTQYF. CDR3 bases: TGTGCCAGCAGCCAGGGACTCGTTGATACGCAGTATTTT.

The CDR3 region is CASSALAGKSSYNEQFF. The DNA of the CDR3 is TGTGCCAGCAGCGCTTTAGCGGGGAAGAGCTCCTACAATGAGCAGTTCTTC. The rearrangement joins TRBV9 to TRBJ2-1; TRBD2 agrees at 8 bases. CDR1 is SGDLS and CDR2 is YYNGEE in the germline V gene. The CDR3 totals 17 residues. V shed 3 bases and J 0 bases; nucleotides not matched to a gene: 8. Combining the CDR3 with reference TRBV9 and TRBJ2-1 gives the whole variable domain DSGVTQTPKHLITATGQRVTLRCSPRSGDLSVYWYQQSLDQGLQFLIQYYNGEERAKGNILERFSAQQFPDLHSELNLSSLELGDSALYFCASSALAGKSSYNEQFFGPGTRLTVL.

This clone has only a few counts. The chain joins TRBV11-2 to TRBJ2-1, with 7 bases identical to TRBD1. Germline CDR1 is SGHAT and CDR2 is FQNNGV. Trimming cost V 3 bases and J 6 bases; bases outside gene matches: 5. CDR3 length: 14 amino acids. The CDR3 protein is CASSLETGSNEQFF. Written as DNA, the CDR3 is TGTGCCAGCAGCTTGGAGACAGGGTCCAATGAGCAGTTCTTC.

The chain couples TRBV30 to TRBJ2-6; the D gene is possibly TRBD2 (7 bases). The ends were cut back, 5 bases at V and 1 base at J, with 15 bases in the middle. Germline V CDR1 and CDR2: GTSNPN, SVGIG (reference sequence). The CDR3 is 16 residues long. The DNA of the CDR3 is TGTGCCTGGTTAGGGGGGAGGGGTTCTGGGGCCAACGTCCTGACTTTC. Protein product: CAWLGGRGSGANVLTF.

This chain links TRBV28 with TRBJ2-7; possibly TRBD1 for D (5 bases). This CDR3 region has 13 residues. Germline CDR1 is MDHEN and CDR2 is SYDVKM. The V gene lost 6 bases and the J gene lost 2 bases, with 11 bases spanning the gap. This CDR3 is CASSLGHTYEQYF. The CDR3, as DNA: TGTGCCAGCAGCCTTGGACATACCTACGAGCAGTACTTC.

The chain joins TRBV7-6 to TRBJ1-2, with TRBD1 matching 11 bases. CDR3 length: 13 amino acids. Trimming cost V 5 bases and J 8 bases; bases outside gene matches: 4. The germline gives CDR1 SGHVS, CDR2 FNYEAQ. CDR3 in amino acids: CASSRDRGKGYTF. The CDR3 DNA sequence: TGTGCCAGCAGCCGGGACAGGGGGAAGGGCTACACCTTC.

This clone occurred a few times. The CDR3 reads CASSLGLAGGTYEQYF. DNA for the CDR3: TGTGCCAGCAGTTTAGGACTAGCGGGGGGGACCTACGAGCAGTACTTC. The chain links TRBV28 to TRBJ2-7; 15 bases are shared with TRBD2. Germline CDR1 reads MDHEN; CDR2 reads SYDVKM. The junction had 1 base not matched to a gene; V was cut back by 2 bases and J by 2 bases. The CDR3 totals 16 residues. The complete variable domain, with remaining parts taken from reference TRBV28 and TRBJ2-7, reads DVKVTQSSRYLVKRTGEKVFLECVQDMDHENMFWYRQDPGLGLRLIYFSYDVKMKEKGDIPEGYSVSREKKERFSLILESASTNQTSMYLCASSLGLAGGTYEQYFGPGTRLTVT.

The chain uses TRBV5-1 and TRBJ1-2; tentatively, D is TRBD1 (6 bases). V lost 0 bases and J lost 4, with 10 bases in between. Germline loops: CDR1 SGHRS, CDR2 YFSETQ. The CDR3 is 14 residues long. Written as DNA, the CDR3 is TGCGCCAGCAGCTTGGAAACAGGGACCTATGGCTACACCTTC. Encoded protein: CASSLETGTYGYTF.

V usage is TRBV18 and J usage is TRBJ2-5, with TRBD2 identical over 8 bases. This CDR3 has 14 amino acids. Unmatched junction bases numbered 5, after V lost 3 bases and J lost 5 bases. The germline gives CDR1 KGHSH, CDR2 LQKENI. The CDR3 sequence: CASSPQREWETQYF. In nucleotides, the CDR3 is TGTGCCAGCTCACCTCAGCGGGAGTGGGAGACCCAGTACTTC.